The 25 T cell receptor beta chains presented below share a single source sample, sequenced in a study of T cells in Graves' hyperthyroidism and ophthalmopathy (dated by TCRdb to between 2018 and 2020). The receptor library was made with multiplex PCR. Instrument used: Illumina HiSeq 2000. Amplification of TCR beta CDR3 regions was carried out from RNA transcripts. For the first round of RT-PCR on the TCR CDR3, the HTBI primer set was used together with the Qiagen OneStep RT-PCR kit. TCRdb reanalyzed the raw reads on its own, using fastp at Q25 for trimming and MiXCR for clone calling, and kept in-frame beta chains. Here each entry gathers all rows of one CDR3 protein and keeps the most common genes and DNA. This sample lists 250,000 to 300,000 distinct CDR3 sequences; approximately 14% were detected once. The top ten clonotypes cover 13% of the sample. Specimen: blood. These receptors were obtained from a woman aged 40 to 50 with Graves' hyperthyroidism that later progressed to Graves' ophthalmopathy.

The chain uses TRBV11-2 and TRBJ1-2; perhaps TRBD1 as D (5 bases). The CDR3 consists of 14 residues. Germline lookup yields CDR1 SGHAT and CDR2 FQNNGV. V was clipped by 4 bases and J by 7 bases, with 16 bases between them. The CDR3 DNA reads TGTGCCAGCAGCTCACCCGAGACAGAGGGTGGCTACACCTTC. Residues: CASSSPETEGGYTF.

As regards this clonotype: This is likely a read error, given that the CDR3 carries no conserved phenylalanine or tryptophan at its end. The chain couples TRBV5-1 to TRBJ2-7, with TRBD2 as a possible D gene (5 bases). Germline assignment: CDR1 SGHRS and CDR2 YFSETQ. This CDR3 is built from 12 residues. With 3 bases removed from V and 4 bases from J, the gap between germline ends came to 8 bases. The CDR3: CASSSGLYEQYS. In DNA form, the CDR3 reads TGCGCCAGCAGCTCCGGACTTTACGAGCAGTACTCC.

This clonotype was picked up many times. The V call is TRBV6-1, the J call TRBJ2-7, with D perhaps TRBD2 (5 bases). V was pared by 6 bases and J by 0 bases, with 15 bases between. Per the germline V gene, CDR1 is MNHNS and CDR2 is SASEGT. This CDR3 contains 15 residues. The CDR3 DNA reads TGTGCCAGCAGACGAGGAAGCGGAAGCTCCTACGAGCAGTACTTC. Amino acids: CASRRGSGSSYEQYF.

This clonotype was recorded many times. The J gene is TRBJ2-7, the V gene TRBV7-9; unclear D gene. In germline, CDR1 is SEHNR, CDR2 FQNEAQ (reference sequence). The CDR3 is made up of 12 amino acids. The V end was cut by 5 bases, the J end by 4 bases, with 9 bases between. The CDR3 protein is CASSRTDYEQYF. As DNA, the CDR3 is TGTGCCAGCAGCCGAACGGATTACGAGCAGTACTTC.

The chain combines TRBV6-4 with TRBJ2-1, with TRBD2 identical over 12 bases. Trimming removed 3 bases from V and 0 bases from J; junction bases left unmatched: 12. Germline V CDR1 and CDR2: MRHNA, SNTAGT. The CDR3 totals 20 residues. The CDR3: CASSETPGLAGPSSYNEQFF. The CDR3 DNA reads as TGTGCCAGCAGTGAGACCCCGGGACTAGCGGGTCCCAGCTCCTACAATGAGCAGTTCTTC.

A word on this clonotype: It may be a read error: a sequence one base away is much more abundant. The CDR3 loop is CASSEWDLTAYEHYF. CDR3 nucleotides: TGTGCCAGCAGTGAATGGGATCTCACAGCCTACGAGCACTACTTC. This chain uses TRBV2 with TRBJ2-7; D call uncertain. CDR1 is SNHLY, CDR2 FYNNEI, per germline. The CDR3 covers 15 residues.

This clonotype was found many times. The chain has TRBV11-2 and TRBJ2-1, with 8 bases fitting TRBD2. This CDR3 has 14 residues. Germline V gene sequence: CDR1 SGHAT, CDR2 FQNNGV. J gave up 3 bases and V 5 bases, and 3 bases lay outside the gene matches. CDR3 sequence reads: CASSAGLVYNEQFF. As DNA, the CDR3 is TGTGCCAGCAGCGCGGGACTAGTCTACAATGAGCAGTTCTTC.

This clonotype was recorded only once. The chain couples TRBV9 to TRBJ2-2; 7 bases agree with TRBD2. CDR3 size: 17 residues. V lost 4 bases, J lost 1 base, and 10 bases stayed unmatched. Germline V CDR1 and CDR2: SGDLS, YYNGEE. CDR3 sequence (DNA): TGTGCCAGCAGCCCACCAATGGGGAGGGAGAACACCGGGGAGCTGTTTTTT. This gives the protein CASSPPMGRENTGELFF.

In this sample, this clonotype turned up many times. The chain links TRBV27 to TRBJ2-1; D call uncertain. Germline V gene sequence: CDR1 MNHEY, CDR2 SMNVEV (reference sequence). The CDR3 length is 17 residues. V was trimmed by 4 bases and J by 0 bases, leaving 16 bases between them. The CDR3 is CASSSNLKYSSYNEQFF. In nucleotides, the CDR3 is TGTGCCAGCAGTTCAAACCTTAAGTATAGCTCCTACAATGAGCAGTTCTTC.

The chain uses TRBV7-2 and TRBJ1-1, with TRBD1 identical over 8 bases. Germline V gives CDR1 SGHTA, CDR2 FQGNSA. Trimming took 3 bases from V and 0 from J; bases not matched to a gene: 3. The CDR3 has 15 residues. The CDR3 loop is CASSFPGGMNTEAFF. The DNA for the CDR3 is TGTGCCAGCAGCTTTCCAGGGGGCATGAACACTGAAGCTTTCTTT.

DNA of the CDR3: TGCGCCAGCAGTGAGACCAGACAGTGGGGGTTCACCTACGAGCAGTACTTC. Amino acids: CASSETRQWGFTYEQYF. V is TRBV10-2 and J is TRBJ2-7; D assignment may be TRBD1 or TRBD2 (5 bases each). Germline lookup yields CDR1 WSHSY and CDR2 SAAADI. V was pared by 2 bases and J by 2 bases, with 19 bases between. The CDR3 spans 17 residues.

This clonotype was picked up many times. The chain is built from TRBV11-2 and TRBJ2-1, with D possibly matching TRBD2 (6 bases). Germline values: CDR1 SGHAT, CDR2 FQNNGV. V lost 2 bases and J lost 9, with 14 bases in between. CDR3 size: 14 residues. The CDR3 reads CASSLFRGRREQFF. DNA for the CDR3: TGTGCCAGCAGCTTATTTCGGGGGAGGCGTGAGCAGTTCTTC. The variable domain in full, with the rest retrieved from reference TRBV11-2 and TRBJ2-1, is EAGVAQSPRYKIIEKRQSVAFWCNPISGHATLYWYQQILGQGPKLLIQFQNNGVVDDSQLPKDRFSAERLKGVDSTLKIQPAKLEDSAVYLCASSLFRGRREQFFGPGTRLTVL.

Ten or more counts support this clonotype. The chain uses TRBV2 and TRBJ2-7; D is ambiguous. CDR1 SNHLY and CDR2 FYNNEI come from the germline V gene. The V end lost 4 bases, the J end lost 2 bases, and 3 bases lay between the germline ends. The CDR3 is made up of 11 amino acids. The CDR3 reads CASSGTYEQYF. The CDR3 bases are TGTGCCAGCAGTGGGACCTACGAGCAGTACTTC.

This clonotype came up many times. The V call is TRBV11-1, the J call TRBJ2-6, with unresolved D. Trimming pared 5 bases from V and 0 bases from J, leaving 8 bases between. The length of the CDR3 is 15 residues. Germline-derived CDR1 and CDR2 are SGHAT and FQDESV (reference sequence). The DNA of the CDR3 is TGTGCCAGCAGCAGTTTAGGCTCTGGGGCCAACGTCCTGACTTTC. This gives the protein CASSSLGSGANVLTF.

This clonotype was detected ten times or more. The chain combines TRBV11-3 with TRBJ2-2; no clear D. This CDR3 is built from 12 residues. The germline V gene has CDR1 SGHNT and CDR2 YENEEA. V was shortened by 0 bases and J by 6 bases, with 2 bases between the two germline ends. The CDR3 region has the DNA TGTGCCAGCAGCTTAGATCCCGGGGAGCTGTTTTTT. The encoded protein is CASSLDPGELFF.

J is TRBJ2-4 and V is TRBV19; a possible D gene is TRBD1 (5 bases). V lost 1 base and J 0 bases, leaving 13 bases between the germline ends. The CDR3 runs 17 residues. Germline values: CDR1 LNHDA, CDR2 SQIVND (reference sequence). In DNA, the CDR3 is TGTGCCAGTAGTATAGGTGGGGCCCGACTAGCCAAAAACATTCAGTACTTC. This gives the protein CASSIGGARLAKNIQYF.

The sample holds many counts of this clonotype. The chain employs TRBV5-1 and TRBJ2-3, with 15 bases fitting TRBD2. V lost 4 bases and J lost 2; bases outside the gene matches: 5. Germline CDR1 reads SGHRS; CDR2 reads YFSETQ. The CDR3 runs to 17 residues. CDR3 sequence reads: CASSTGTSGRYTDTQYF. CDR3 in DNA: TGCGCCAGCAGCACGGGGACTAGCGGGAGGTACACAGATACGCAGTATTTT.

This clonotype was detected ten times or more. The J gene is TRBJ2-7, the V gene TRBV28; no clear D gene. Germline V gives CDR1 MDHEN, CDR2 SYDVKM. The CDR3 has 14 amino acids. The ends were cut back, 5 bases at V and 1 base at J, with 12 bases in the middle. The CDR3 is CASSPRSISYEQYF. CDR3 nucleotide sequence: TGTGCCAGCAGTCCGAGGAGCATTTCCTACGAGCAGTACTTC.

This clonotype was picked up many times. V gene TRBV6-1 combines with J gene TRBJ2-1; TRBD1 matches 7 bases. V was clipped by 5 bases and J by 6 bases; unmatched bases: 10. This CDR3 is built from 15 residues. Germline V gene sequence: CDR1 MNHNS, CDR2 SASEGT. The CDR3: CASSSDRAAGNEQFF. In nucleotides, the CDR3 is TGTGCCAGCAGTTCAGACAGGGCTGCTGGCAATGAGCAGTTCTTC.

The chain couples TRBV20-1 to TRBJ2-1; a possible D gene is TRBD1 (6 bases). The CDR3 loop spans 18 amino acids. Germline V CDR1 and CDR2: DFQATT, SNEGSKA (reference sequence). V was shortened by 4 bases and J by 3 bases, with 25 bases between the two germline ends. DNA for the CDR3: TGCAGTGCTAAACTAGTGAGGCCGCCGGGACAATTCTACAATGAGCAGTTCTTC. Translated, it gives CSAKLVRPPGQFYNEQFF.

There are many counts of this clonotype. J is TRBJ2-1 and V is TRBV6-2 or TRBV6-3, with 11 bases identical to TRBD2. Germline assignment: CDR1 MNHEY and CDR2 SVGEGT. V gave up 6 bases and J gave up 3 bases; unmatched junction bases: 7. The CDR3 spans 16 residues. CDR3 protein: CASSDPGTSGYNEQFF. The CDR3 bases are TGTGCCAGCAGCGATCCCGGGACTAGCGGCTACAATGAGCAGTTCTTC.

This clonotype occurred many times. The CDR3: CASSLDRAFSDTQYF. The CDR3 DNA reads TGTGCCAGCAGCTTAGACAGGGCGTTTTCAGATACGCAGTATTTT. V usage is TRBV7-6 and J usage is TRBJ2-3; D might be TRBD1 (6 bases). V gave up 1 base and J gave up 4 bases, with 12 bases separating them. Germline lookup yields CDR1 SGHVS and CDR2 FNYEAQ. This CDR3 has 15 amino acids. Full variable domain (remainder filled in from reference TRBV7-6 and TRBJ2-3): GAGVSQSPRYKVTKRGQDVALRCDPISGHVSLYWYRQALGQGPEFLTYFNYEAQQDKSGLPNDRFSAERPEGSISTLTIQRTEQRDSAMYRCASSLDRAFSDTQYFGPGTRLTVL.

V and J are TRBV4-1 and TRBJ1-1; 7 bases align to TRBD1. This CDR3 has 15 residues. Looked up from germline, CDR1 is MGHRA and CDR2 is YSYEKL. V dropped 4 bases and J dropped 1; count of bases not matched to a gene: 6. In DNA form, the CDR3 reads TGCGCCAGCAGCCGGGCCGGGACAGAGAACACTGAAGCTTTCTTT. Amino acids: CASSRAGTENTEAFF.

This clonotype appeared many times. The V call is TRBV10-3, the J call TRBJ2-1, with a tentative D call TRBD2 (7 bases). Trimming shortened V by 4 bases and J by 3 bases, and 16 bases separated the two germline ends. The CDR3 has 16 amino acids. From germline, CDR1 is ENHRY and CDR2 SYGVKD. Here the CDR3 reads CAISGGGAGYYNEQFF. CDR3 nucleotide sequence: TGTGCCATCAGTGGAGGGGGGGCAGGGTACTACAATGAGCAGTTCTTC.

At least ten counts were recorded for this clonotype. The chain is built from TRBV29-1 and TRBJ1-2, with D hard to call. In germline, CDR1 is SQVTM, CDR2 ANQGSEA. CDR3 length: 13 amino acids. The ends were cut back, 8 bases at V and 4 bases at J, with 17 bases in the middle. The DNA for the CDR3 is TGCAGCTCCTACAGTCACCTCCTCTATGGCTACACCTTC. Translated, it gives CSSYSHLLYGYTF.